This TCR beta chain was sequenced during a study of cytotoxic CD8 clonotypes in ibrutinib-treated CLL. At the level of the study: On average, more than 90,000 productive rearrangements and a few hundred thousand productive templates per sample. Findings of the study overall: Progressing patients had sampling times that differed from those of sustained-remission patients.

TCRdb keeps only in-frame clones here, not all; method: immunoSEQ multiplex PCR. The profile covers about 330,000 clones, with roughly two thirds appearing a single time and around 6.6% taken by the ten largest. About this clone itself: What it recognizes is unknown.

This sequence was found in a human donor with chronic lymphocytic leukemia. Sample: PBMCs, taken after 36 months of ibrutinib treatment.

This CDR3 is CASRASGNQETQYF. The DNA of the CDR3 is TGTGCCAGCAGGGCATCGGGCAACCAAGAGACCCAGTACTTC. This chain uses TRBV2 with TRBJ2-5; D unclear. V lost 6 bases, J lost 0 bases, and 11 bases lay in between. The CDR3 has 14 residues. The germline V gene has CDR1 SNHLY and CDR2 FYNNEI.